The clone carrying this TCR beta chain has more than one count but fewer than ten. The antigen is unknown. These data belong to a study of shared clonotypes between healthy human individuals. Background on the study: Donor composition was a couple of women and three men, aged 18 to 49.

The protocol was immunoSEQ multiplex PCR, while the TCRdb copy is restricted to in-frame clones and leaves out a portion. The table shows about 120,000 clones, with 68% occurring only once. Germline assignment: CDR1 MRHNA and CDR2 SNTAGT. Between the trimmed V and J ends, which lost 5 bases and 2 bases, there was a span of 8 bases. CDR3 size: 13 residues. Nashville, Tennessee was home to all donors, each a Caucasian adult. Findings and limits, study-wide: The sole specimen, blood, was sampled, and tissue repertoires likely differ.

The chain is built from TRBV6-4 and TRBJ2-3, with D perhaps assigned TRBD1 or TRBD2 (5 bases each). What was sequenced was memory CD8+ T cells sorted from blood. Described subset: CD45RO+ cells pooled with CCR7-negative TemRA cells. This receptor was taken from a woman aged 30 to 39 in good health. The CDR3 nucleotides read TGTGCCAGCAGTCTCGGGGCCACAGATACGCAGTATTTT. This gives the protein CASSLGATDTQYF.